This T cell receptor (beta chain) originates from a study of cytomegalovirus exposure and HLA in healthy donors. Study conclusions and caveats: Three of the chains that were CMV-associated were confirmed in vitro to be specific for CMV antigens. Sequences of the TCR beta chain were said to predict the HLA-A and HLA-B alleles of most subjects accurately.

As concerns this clone: Its antigen is unidentified.

The PCR contained 60 Vbeta and 13 Jbeta primers. TCRdb's copy holds only in-frame clones and misses some; the assay was immunoSEQ multiplex PCR. The sample has 85,000 to 100,000 clones; roughly 75% are singletons. V shed 5 bases and J 4 bases; nucleotides not matched to a gene: 6. Germline CDR1 reads SGHVS; CDR2 reads FNYEAQ. CDR3 length: 15 residues. At collection, donors were nominally healthy, but unrecorded immune exposures were probable. This sequence was found in a man aged 25-45 years in good health and CMV-seronegative. The sequenced sample was PBMCs. The rearrangement links TRBV7-6 to TRBJ1-2; TRBD1 matches 11 bases. CDR3 nucleotides: TGTGCCAGCAGCCGCGGACAGGGGGCTGGCTATGGCTACACCTTC. This translates into CASSRGQGAGYGYTF.